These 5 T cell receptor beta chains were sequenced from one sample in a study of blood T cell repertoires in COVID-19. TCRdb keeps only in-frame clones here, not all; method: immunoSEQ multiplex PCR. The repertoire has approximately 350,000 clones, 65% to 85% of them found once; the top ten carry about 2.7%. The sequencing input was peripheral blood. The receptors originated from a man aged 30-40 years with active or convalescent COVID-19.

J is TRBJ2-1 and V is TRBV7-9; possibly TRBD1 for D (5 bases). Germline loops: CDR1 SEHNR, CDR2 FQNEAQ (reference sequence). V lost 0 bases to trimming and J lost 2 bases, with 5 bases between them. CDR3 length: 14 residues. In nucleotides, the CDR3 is TGTGCCAGCAGCTTAGCAGGGGCCTACAATGAGCAGTTCTTC. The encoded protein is CASSLAGAYNEQFF. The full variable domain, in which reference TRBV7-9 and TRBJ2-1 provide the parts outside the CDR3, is DTGVSQNPRHKITKRGQNVTFRCDPISEHNRLYWYRQTLGQGPEFLTYFQNEAQLEKSRLLSDRFSAERPKGSFSTLEIQRTEQGDSAMYLCASSLAGAYNEQFFGPGTRLTVL.

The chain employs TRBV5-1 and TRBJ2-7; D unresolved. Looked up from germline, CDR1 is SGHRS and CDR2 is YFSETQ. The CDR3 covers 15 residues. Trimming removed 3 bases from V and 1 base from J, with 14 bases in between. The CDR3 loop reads CASSSTVDPSYEQYF. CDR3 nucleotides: TGCGCCAGCAGCTCTACAGTCGACCCTTCCTACGAGCAGTACTTC. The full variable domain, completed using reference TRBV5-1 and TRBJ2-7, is KAGVTQTPRYLIKTRGQQVTLSCSPISGHRSVSWYQQTPGQGLQFLFEYFSETQRNKGNFPGRFSGRQFSNSRSEMNVSTLELGDSALYLCASSSTVDPSYEQYFGPGTRLTVT.

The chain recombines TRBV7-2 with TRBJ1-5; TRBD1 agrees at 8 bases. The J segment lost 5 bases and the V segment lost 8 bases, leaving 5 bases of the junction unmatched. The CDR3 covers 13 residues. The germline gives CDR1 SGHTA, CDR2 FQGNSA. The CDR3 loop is CASGMDRDQPQHF. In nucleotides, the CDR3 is TGTGCCAGCGGTATGGACAGGGATCAGCCCCAGCATTTT.

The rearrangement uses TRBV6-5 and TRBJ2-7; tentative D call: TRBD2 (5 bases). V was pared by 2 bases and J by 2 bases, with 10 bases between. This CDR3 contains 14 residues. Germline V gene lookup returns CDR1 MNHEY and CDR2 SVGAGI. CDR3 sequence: CASSYADGAYEQYF. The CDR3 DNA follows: TGTGCCAGCAGTTACGCCGACGGGGCCTACGAGCAGTACTTC.

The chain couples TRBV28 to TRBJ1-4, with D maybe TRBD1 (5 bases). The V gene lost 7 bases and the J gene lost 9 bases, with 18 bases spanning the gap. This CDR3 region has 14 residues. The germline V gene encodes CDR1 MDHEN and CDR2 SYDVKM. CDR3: CASTRTGLAQKLFF. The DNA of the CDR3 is TGTGCCAGCACCCGAACAGGCCTGGCACAAAAACTGTTTTTT.